This T cell receptor (beta chain) was recorded in a study of Ad26.COV2.S vaccination and SARS-CoV-2 variants. Study-wide background: The donor was enrolled in the Ad26.COV2.S arm of the COV1001 trial. Donor got 5x10^10 or 1x10^11 viral particles of Ad26.COV2.S.

V lost 4 bases and J lost 1; bases outside the gene matches: 8. The CDR3 contains 17 residues. Germline CDR1 and CDR2: LNHDA and SQIVND (reference sequence). Using immunoSEQ multiplex PCR, the repertoire was profiled, and TCRdb retains in-frame clones only, with some absent. The sample holds around 380,000 clones, around nine tenths seen once. Treatment: 19 received Ad26.COV2.S at low or high dose, single or two shots; 5 received placebo; per-sample allocation not given. Sampling was performed 63 days after the first vaccine or placebo injection. The source was peripheral blood, collected in a trial of Ad26.COV2.S vaccine versus placebo. The sequence derives from a person aged 18-60 years who received the Ad26.COV2.S COVID-19 vaccine or a placebo. The V and J genes are TRBV19 and TRBJ2-4; TRBD2 matches at 9 bases. CDR3 loop: CASSKTLAGTAKNIQYF. The CDR3 nucleotides read TGTGCCAGTAGTAAGACCCTAGCGGGAACGGCCAAAAACATTCAGTACTTC.